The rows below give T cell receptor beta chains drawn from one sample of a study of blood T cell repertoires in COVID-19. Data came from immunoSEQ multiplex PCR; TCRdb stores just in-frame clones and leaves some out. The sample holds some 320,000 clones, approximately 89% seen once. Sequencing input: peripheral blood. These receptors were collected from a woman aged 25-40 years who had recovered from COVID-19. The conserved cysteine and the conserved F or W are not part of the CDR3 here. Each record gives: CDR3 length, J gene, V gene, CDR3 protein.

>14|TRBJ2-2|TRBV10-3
AISDLSGVGTGELF
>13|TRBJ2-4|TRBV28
ASSPVGTGEYIQY
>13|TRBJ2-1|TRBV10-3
AINSRTGGSNEQF
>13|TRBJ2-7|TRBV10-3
AISESSDRYYEQY
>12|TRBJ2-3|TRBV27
VARDRGSTDTQY
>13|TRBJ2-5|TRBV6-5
ASSPTSGAGETQY
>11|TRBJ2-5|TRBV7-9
ASSSGGGETQY
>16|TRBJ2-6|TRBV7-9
ASSFPRTGGSGANVLT
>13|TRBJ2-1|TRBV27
ASSPTGGSYNEQF
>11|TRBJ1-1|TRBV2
ASRGRTNTEAF
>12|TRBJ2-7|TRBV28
ATQGVLPQDEQY
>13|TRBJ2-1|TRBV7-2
ASSLGDRAGREQF
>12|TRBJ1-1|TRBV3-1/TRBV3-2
ASSQEGRGTEAF
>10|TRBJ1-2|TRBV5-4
ASSTTNYGYT
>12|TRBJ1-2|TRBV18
ASSPSGQDMGYT
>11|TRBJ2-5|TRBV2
ASSLEVGETQY
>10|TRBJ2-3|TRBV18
ASSPQGRGQY
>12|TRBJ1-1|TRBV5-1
ASSGQGANTEAF
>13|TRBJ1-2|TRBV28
ASSSPTGSYPGYT
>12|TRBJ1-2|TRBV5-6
ASSWGEGNYGYT
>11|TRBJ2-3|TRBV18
ASSSTSTDTQY
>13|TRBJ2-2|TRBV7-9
ASSLWTGGTGELF
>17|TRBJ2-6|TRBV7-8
ASEMQPGQRVSGANVLT
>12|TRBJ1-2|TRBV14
ASSVGTGSYGYT
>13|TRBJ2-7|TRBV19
ASSIYLSRSYEQY
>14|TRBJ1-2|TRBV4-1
ASSPGGTGTNYGYT
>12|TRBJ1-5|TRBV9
ASSAGTGNQPQH
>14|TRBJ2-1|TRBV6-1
ASSEALKGFRNEQF
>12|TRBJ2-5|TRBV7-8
ASTVAGPQETQY
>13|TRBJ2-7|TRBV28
ASSSLGADTYEQY
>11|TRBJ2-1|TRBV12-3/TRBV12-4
ASSFQGYNEQF
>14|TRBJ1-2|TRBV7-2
ASSPRKGAFLDGYT
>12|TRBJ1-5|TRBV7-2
ASSLMAVNQPQH
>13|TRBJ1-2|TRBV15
ATSRDPAAGRGYT
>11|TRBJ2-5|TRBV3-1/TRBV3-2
ASSQTRGETQY
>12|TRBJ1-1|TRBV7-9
ASSLWTGNTEAF
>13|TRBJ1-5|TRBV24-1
ATSDTDSPNQPQH
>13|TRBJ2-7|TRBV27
ASSLTGQGLDEQY
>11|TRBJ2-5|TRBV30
AWSRERGVAQY
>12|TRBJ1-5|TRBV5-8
ASSADRPNQPQH
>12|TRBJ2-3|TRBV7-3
ASSLTGFTDTQY
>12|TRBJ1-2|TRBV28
ASSSGTGHYGYT
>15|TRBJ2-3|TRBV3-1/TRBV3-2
ASSQESSGGAADTQY
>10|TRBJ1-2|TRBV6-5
ASSRTPYGYT
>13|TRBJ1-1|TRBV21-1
ASSNAGQGGAEAF
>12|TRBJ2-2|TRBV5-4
ASSPDRDTGELF
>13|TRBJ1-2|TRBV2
ASSEARGGARGYT
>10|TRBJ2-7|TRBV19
ASGWFSYEQY
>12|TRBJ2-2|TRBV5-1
ASSFGGNTGELF
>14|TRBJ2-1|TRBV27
ASSFSTGDAYNEQF
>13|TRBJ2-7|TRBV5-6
ASSPQGYGSYEQY
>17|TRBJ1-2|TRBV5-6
ASSPDEYGTGLYNYGYT
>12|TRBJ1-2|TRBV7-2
ASSLGDRVDGYT
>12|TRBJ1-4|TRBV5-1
ASSLGDRSEKLF
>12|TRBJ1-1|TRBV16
ASRRDRLNTEAF
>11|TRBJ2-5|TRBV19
ASSKDREETQY
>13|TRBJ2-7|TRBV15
ATSPPGRGIGEQY
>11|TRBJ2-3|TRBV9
ASSPAGLGVGY
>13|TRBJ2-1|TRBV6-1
ASSRASGGANEQF